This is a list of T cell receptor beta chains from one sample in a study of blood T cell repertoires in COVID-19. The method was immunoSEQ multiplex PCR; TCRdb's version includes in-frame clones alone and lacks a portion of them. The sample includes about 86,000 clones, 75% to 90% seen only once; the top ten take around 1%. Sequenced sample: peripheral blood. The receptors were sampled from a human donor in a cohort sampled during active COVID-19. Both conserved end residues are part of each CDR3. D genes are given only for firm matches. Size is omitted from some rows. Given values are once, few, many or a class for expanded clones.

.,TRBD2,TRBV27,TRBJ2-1,TGTGCCAGCAGCCAGGCTAGCGGGGGGGCCTCCTACAATGAGCAGTTCTTC,CASSQASGGASYNEQFF
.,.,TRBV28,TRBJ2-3,TGTGCCAGCAGTTCCTTAAAGACAAGAGCAGATACGCAGTATTTT,CASSSLKTRADTQYF
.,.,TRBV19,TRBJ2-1,TGTGCCAGTACCACCCGTGAAGCCGGCGAGAGGAATGAGCAGTTCTTC,CASTTREAGERNEQFF
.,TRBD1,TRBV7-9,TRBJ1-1,TGTGCCAGCAGCTCAGCAGGGGGCGGAACTGAAGCTTTCTTT,CASSSAGGGTEAFF
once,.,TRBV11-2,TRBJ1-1,TGTGCCAGCACCTCACCGTGGGCCCGTATGAACACTGAAGCTTTCTTT,CASTSPWARMNTEAFF
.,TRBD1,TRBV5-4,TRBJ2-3,TGTGCCAGCAGCCCCACGGACAGGGTATTGCCAGATACGCAGTATTTT,CASSPTDRVLPDTQYF
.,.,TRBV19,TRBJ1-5,TGTGCCAGTGCACGGGTCCAGGGGAACAATCAGCCCCAGCATTTT,CASARVQGNNQPQHF
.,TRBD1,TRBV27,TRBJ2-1,TGTGCCAGCAGGGGGGACAGGGAGAATGAGCAGTTCTTC,CASRGDRENEQFF
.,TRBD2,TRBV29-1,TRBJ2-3,TGCAGCGCACTGCCAGGACTAGTTTCGCCAGATACGCAGTATTTT,CSALPGLVSPDTQYF
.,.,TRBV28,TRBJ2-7,TGTGCCAGCAGTTTCGCGGGGACAGTCTTTTTGTACGAGCAGTACTTC,CASSFAGTVFLYEQYF
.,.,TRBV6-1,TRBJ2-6,TGTGCCAGCAGTGAAGTCTGGGCTGCGGGGGCCAACGTCCTGACTTTC,CASSEVWAAGANVLTF
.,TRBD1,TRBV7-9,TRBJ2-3,TGTGCCAGCAGCTTAAGAGGGACAGGTCTCACTAGCACAGATACGCAGTATTTT,CASSLRGTGLTSTDTQYF
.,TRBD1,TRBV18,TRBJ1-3,TGTGCCAGCTCACCGTTGGGGACAGGGGGCGGACCTGGAAACACCATATATTTT,CASSPLGTGGGPGNTIYF
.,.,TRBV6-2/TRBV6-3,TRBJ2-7,TGTGCCAGCAGTTACTCCTCCAGGGAAGGATTTGGCAGCTACGAGCAGTACTTC,CASSYSSREGFGSYEQYF
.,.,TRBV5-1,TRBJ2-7,TGCGCCAGCAGCTGGGACACGAGCTCCTACGAGCAGTACTTC,CASSWDTSSYEQYF
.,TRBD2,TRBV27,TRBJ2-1,TGTGCCAGCAGTTTAAGTGATGCGGGGGATGAGCAGTTCTTC,CASSLSDAGDEQFF
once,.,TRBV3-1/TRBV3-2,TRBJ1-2,TGTGCCAGCAGCTCACCCCGGCAGGATGGCTACACCTTC,CASSSPRQDGYTF
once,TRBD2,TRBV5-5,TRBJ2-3,TGTGCCAGCAGCTCAAGACTAGCGGGAGGTGTAGGCACAGATACGCAGTATTTT,CASSSRLAGGVGTDTQYF
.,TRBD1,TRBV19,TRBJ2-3,TGTGCCAGTAGTACCCTACAGGGGACGCAGTATTTT,CASSTLQGTQYF
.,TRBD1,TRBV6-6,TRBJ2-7,TGTGCCAGCAGTACGGGACAGGGTACGAGGGAGCAGTACTTC,CASSTGQGTREQYF
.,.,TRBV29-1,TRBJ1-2,TGCAGCGTTGGTCTTGGGGCGCTAAGTGGTGGCTACACCTTC,CSVGLGALSGGYTF
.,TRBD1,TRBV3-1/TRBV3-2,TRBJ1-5,TGTGCCAGCAGCCAGACAGGGGCCCAAATGGGCAATCAGCCCCAGCATTTT,CASSQTGAQMGNQPQHF
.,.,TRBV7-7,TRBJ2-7,TGTGCTAGCAGCTTAGGAAGTGACTCTTCCTACGAGCAGTACTTC,CASSLGSDSSYEQYF
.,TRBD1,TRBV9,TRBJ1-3,TGTGCCAGCAGCGTAAACAGGGGGGGATCTGGAAACACCATATATTTT,CASSVNRGGSGNTIYF
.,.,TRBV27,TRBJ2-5,TGTGCCAGCGCTGCCCCGGGGGACTCCCCTCGGGAGACCCAGTACTTC,CASAAPGDSPRETQYF
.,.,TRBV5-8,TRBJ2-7,TGTGCCAGCAGCTTTCGCTCTAGCCGCAGCGAGCAGTACTTC,CASSFRSSRSEQYF
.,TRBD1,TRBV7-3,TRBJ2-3,TGTGCCAGCGGACAGGGGGCGACAGATACGCAGTATTTT,CASGQGATDTQYF
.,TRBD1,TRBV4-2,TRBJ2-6,TGTGCCAGCAGCCCATCCGGGACAGCTACGGCTGGGGCCAACGTCCTGACTTTC,CASSPSGTATAGANVLTF
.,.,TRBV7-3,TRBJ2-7,TGTGCCAGCAGCCTTGCTAGTGGGGAGCAGTACTTC,CASSLASGEQYF
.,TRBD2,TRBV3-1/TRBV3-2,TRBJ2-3,TGTGCCAGCAGCCCTTATCTAGCGGGAGGGACAGATACGCAGTATTTT,CASSPYLAGGTDTQYF
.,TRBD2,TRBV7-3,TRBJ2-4,TGTGCCAGCAGCACCGCTTGGACTAGCGGGACATACATTCAGTACTTC,CASSTAWTSGTYIQYF
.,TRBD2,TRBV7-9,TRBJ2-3,TGTGCCAGCAGCCCTAGCGGAAGCACAGATACGCAGTATTTT,CASSPSGSTDTQYF
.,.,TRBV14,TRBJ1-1,TGTGCCAGCAGCCAGGGTACAGACACTGAAGCTTTCTTT,CASSQGTDTEAFF
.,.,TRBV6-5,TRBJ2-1,TGTGCCAGCAGGCTAGCGTTATACAATGAGCAGTTCTTC,CASRLALYNEQFF
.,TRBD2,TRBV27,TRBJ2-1,TGTGCCAGCACCCCGTCGGGACTAGATACCTACAATGAGCAGTTCTTC,CASTPSGLDTYNEQFF
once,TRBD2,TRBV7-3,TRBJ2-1,TGTGCCAGCAGCTTAAATTCGGGTCTAGCGGGATTAGGCAATGAGCAGTTCTTC,CASSLNSGLAGLGNEQFF
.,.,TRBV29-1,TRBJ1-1,TGCAGCGTTGACAGAACAAACACTGAAGCTTTCTTT,CSVDRTNTEAFF
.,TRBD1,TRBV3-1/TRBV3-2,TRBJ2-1,TGTGCCAGCAGCCAAGCAGGGGGACCGTACAATGAGCAGTTCTTC,CASSQAGGPYNEQFF
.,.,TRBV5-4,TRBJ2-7,TGTGCCAGCAGCTCATGGGGGACACGCACCGCCGAGCAGTACTTC,CASSSWGTRTAEQYF
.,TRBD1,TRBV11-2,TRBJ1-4,TGTGCCAGGACCCCGGAGACAGGGGGCGTTCGGACTAATGAAAAACTGTTTTTT,CARTPETGGVRTNEKLFF
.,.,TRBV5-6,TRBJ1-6,TGTGCCAGCAGCCTACAGCATTCACCCCTCCACTTT,CASSLQHSPLHF